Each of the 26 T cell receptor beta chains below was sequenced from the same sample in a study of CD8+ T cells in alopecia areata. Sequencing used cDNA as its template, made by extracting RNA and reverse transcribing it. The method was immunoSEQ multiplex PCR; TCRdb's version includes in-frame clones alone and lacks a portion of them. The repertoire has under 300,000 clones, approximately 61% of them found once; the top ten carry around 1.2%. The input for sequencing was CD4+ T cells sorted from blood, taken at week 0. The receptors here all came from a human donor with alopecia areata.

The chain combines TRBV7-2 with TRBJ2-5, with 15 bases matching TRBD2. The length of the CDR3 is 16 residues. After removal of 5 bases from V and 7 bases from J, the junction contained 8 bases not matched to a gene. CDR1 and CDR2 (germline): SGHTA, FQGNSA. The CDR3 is CASSKWTSGGAVTQYF. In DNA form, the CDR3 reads TGTGCCAGCAGCAAATGGACTAGCGGGGGGGCGGTGACCCAGTACTTC.

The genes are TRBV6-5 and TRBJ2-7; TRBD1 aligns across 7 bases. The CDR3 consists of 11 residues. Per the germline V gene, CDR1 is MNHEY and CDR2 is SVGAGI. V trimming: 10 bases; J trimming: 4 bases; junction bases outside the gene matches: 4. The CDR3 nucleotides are TGTGCCACGGGACAGATGTACGAGCAGTACTTC. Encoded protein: CATGQMYEQYF.

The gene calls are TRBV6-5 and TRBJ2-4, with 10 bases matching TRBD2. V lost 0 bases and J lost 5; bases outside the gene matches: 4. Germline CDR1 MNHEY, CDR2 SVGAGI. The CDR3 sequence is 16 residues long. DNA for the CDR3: TGTGCCAGCAGTTACTCGAAGACTAGCGGGCAAAACATTCAGTACTTC. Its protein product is CASSYSKTSGQNIQYF.

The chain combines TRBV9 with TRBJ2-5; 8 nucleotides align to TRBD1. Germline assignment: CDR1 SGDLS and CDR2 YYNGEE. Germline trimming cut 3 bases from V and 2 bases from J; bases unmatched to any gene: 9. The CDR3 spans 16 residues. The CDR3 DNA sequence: TGTGCCAGCAGCGCACCCCCCGGGACAGGACAAGAGACCCAGTACTTC. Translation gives CASSAPPGTGQETQYF.

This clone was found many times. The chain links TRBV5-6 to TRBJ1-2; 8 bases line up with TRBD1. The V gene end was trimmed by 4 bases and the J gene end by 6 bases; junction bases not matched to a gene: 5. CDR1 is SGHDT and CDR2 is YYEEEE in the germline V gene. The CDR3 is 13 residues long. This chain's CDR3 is CASSATGVHGYTF. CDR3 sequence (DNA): TGTGCCAGCAGCGCGACAGGGGTCCATGGCTACACCTTC.

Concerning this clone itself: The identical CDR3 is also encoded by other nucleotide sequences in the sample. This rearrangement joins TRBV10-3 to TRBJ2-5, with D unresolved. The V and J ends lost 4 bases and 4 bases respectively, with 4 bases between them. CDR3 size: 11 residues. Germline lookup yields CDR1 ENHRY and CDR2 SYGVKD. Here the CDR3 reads CAISVGETQYF. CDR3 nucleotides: TGTGCCATCAGTGTAGGAGAGACCCAGTACTTC.

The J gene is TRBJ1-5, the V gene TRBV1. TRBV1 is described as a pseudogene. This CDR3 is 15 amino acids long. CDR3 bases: TGCACCAGCAGCCAAGTACGTCCCCTCAGCCAGCCCCAGCATTTT. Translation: CTSSQVRPLSQPQHF.

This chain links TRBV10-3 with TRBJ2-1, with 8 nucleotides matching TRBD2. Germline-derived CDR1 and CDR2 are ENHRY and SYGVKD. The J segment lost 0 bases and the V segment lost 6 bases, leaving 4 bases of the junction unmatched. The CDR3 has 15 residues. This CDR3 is CAIRSGGSSYNEQFF. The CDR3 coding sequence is TGTGCCATCAGAAGCGGGGGTTCCTCCTACAATGAGCAGTTCTTC.

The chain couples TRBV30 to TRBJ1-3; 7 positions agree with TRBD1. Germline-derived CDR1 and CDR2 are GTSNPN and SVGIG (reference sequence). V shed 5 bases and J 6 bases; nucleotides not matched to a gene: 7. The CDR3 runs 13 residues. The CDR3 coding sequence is TGTGCCTGGGGACAGGACACGAAAAACACCATATATTTT. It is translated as CAWGQDTKNTIYF.

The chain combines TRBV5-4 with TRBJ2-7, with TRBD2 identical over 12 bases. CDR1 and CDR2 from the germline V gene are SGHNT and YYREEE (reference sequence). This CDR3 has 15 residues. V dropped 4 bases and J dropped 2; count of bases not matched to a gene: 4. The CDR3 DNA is TGTGCCAGCAGCCCTAGCGGGGGGGGCACCTACGAGCAGTACTTC. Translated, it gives CASSPSGGGTYEQYF. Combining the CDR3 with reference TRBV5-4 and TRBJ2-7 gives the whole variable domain ETGVTQSPTHLIKTRGQQVTLRCSSQSGHNTVSWYQQALGQGPQFIFQYYREEENGRGNFPPRFSGLQFPNYSSELNVNALELDDSALYLCASSPSGGGTYEQYFGPGTRLTVT.

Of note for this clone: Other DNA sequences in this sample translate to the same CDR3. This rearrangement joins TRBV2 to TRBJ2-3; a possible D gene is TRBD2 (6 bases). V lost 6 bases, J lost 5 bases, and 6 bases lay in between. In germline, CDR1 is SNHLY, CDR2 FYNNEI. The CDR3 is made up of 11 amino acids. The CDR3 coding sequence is TGTGCCAGCAGGGGAGGAGATACGCAGTATTTT. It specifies CASRGGDTQYF.

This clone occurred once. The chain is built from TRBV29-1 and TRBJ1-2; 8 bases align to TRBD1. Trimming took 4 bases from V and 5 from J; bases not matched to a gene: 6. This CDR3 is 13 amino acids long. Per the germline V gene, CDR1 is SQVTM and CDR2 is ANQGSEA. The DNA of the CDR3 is TGCAGCGTTGGGACAGGGAGATTTTATGGCTACACCTTC. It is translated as CSVGTGRFYGYTF. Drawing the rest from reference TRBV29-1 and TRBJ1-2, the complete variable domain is SAVISQKPSRDICQRGTSLTIQCQVDSQVTMMFWYRQQPGQSLTLIATANQGSEATYESGFVIDKFPISRPNLTFSTLTVSNMSPEDSSIYLCSVGTGRFYGYTFGSGTRLTVV.

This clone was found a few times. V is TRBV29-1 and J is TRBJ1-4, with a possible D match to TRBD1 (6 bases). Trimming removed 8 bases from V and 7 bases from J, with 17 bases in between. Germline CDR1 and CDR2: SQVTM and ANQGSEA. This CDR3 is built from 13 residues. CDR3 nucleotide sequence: TGCAGCTCCCCCGGGGGGCGATGTGAAAAACTGTTTTTT. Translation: CSSPGGRCEKLFF.

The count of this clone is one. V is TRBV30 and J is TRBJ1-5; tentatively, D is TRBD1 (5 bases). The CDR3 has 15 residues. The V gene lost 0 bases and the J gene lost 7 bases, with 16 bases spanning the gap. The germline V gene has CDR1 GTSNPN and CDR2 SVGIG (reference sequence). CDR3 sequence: CAWSVPEGVRQPQHF. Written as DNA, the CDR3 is TGTGCCTGGAGTGTCCCAGAAGGGGTTAGGCAGCCCCAGCATTTT.

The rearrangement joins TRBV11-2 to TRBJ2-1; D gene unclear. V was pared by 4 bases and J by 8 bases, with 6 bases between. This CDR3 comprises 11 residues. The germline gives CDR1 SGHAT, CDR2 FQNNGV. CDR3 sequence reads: CASSSAYEQFF. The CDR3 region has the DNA TGTGCCAGCAGCTCGGCGTATGAGCAGTTCTTC.

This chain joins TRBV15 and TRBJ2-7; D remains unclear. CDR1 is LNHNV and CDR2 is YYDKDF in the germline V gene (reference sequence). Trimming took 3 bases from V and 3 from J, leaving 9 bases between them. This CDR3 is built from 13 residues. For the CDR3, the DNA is TGTGCCACCAGCAGGGAGAATTTCTACGAGCAGTACTTC. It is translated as CATSRENFYEQYF.

CDR3 bases: TGTGCCAGCAGCGGAGACGGAACGTGGGGTGAGCAGTTCTTC. This encodes CASSGDGTWGEQFF. V usage is TRBV5-6 and J usage is TRBJ2-1; D ambiguous. Germline assignment: CDR1 SGHDT and CDR2 YYEEEE. The CDR3 is 14 amino acids. Trimming took 4 bases from V and 9 from J, leaving 17 bases between them.

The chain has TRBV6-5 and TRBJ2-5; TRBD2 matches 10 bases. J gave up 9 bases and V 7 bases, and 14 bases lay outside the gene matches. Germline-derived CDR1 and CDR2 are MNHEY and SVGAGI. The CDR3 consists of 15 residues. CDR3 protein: CASILTRIAGGSQYF. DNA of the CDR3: TGTGCCAGCATATTGACTAGGATAGCGGGGGGATCCCAGTACTTC.

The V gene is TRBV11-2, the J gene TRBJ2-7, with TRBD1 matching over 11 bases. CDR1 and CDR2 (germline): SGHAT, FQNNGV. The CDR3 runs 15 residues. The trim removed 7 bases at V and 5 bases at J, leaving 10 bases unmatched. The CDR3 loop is CASTVLGDRGNEQYF. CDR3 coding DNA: TGTGCCAGCACCGTCTTAGGGGACAGGGGGAACGAGCAGTACTTC.

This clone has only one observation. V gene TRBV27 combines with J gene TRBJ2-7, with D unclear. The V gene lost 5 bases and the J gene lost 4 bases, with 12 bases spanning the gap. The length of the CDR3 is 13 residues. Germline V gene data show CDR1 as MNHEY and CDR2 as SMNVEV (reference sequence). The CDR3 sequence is CASSLSGPYEQYF. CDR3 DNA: TGTGCCAGCAGTCTCTCCGGCCCGTACGAGCAGTACTTC.

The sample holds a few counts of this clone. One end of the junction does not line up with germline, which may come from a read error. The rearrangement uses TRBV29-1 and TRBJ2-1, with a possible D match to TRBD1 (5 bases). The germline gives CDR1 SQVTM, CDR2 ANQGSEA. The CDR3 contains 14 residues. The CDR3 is CSVEGAEAYNEQFF. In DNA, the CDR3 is TGCAGCGTAGAAGGGGCCGAGGCCTACAATGAGCAGTTCTTC.

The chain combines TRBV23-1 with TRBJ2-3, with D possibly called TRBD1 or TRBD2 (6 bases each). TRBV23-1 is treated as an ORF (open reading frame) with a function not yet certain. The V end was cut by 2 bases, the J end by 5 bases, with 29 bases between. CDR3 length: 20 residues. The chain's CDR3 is CASSQEVGGRPAIRGDTQYF. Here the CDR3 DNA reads TGCGCCAGCAGTCAAGAGGTGGGGGGCAGGCCCGCAATCCGGGGAGATACGCAGTATTTT.

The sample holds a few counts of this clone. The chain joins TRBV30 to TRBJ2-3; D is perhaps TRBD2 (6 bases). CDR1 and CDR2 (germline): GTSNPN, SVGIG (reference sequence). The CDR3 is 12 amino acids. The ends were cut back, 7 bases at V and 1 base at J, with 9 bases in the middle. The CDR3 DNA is TGTGCCTATCAGCGGGGCACAGATACGCAGTATTTT. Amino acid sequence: CAYQRGTDTQYF.

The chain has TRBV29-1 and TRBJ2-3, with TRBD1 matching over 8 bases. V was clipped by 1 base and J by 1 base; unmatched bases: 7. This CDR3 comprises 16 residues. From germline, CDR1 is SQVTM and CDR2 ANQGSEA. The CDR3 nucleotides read TGCAGCGTTGAAGCACCGTGGGGACAGGGCACAGATACGCAGTATTTT. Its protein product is CSVEAPWGQGTDTQYF.

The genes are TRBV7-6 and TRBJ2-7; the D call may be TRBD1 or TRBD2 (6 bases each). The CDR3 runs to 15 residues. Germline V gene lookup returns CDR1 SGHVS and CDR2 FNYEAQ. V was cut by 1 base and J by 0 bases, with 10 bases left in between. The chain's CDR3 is CASSLGGASSYEQYF. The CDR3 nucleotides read TGTGCCAGCAGCTTAGGGGGGGCCAGCTCCTACGAGCAGTACTTC. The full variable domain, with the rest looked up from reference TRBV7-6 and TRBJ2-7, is GAGVSQSPRYKVTKRGQDVALRCDPISGHVSLYWYRQALGQGPEFLTYFNYEAQQDKSGLPNDRFSAERPEGSISTLTIQRTEQRDSAMYRCASSLGGASSYEQYFGPGTRLTVT.

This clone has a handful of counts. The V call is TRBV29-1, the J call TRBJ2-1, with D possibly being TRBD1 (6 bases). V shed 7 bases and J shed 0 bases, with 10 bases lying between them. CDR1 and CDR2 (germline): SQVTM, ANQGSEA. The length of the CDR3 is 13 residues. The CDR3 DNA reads TGCAGCGGCGGACAGAGCTCCTACAATGAGCAGTTCTTC. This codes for CSGGQSSYNEQFF.